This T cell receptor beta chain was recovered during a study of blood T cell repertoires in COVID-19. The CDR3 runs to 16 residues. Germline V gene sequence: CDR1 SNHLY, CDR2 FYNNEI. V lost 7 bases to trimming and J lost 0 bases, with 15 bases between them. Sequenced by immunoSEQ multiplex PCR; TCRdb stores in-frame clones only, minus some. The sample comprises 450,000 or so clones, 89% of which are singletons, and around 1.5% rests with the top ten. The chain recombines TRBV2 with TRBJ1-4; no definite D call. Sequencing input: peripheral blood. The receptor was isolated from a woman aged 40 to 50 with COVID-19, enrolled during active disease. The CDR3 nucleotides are TGTGCCAGCACCCAATGGGTCGGGGCAACTAATGAAAAACTGTTTTTT. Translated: CASTQWVGATNEKLFF.